This is a list of T cell receptor beta chains from one sample in a study of post-analysis software for immune sequencing data. From the PCR reads, TCRdb called clonotypes with MiXCR, one entry per CDR3 protein. The data contain around 710,000 distinct CDR3 sequences, about half of them singletons. Input material: blood. The receptors come from a girl aged 5-17 years with multiple sclerosis. The conserved cysteine and the conserved F or W are not part of the CDR3 here.

cdr3_length v_call cdr3_aa
13 TRBV2 ASREVGSSSYEQY
13 TRBV9 ASSVGPTTNEKLF
15 TRBV20-1 SARGGELAGGSGEQF
15 TRBV12-3/TRBV12-4 ASSPSPGTSAAYEQY
10 TRBV12-3/TRBV12-4 ASSFGELEAF
13 TRBV7-2 ASSSAGAPGTEAF
12 TRBV20-1 SARVAAGTDTQY
12 TRBV6-5 ASSYGLIGEKLF
13 TRBV24-1 ATSDPGTADQPQH
14 TRBV7-2 ASSPLGSGSWETQY
11 TRBV13 ASSKTGLQPQH
16 TRBV5-6 ASSPVGGGASGANVLT
9 TRBV2 ASSPFHTQF
12 TRBV20-1 SARPGGPYNEQF
14 TRBV6-5 ASSYSMGTGSGGYT
12 TRBV7-2 ASSLHSFQETQY
14 TRBV6-5 ASRRRGEATNEKLF
10 TRBV12-3/TRBV12-4 ASDRAGETQY
14 TRBV5-4 ASSLLARGGTDTQY
11 TRBV29-1 SVKPGQNTEAF
16 TRBV29-1 SVGYGTSGRPLQETQY
13 TRBV7-8 ASRSPGTSGNEQY
12 TRBV7-6 ARSARDGGNTIY
11 TRBV11-2 ASTTGRDYGYT
12 TRBV4-3 ASSQEGFPDEQF
14 TRBV18 ASSPVSGNSYSEQF
13 TRBV5-1 ASSLTDSGSYEQY
13 TRBV5-1 ASSLRGTGPDTQY
15 TRBV9 AGSVTPGGRGANVLT
16 TRBV6-1 ASSRELPGTGRTYEQY
16 TRBV7-2 ASSLSLAGGSATDTQY
12 TRBV20-1 SATGGDGLSGYT
13 TRBV6-2/TRBV6-3 ASSLWAYSNQPQH
10 TRBV29-1 SVQTALREQY
14 TRBV20-1 SARASGALAKNIQY
12 TRBV6-2/TRBV6-3 ASSYSRSNQPQH
11 TRBV29-1 SVRTGSNQPQH
12 TRBV10-3 AIRSGQGAYEQY
13 TRBV11-2 ASSLSGRPRETQY
10 TRBV7-9 ASSRRTLEQY
12 TRBV20-1 SAETSGVADTQY
11 TRBV12-3/TRBV12-4 ASGGTNTGELF
11 TRBV7-2 ASSLGGRGEQY
13 TRBV20-1 SATKIAGAANEQF
13 TRBV24-1 ATSDGGQGADEQY
11 TRBV9 ASSVEWTDTQY
12 TRBV10-3 AISQTDSPYEQY
15 TRBV10-3 AISETIRNKGLYGYT
14 TRBV15 ATSRVRLGGTDTQY
13 TRBV27 ASSPVTGTGQPQH
11 TRBV27 ASSSGQSYEQY
14 TRBV28 ASSRVGGKNADTQY
14 TRBV4-1 ASSPGGTGETYEQY
16 TRBV4-2 ASSQAGRARGRDTEAF
11 TRBV6-8 ASRRSTNNEQF
13 TRBV20-1 SATKGPLHFYEQY
9 TRBV30 AWSVAYEQY
11 TRBV4-1 ASSQEGRNEQF
13 TRBV6-5 ASTPTGGPDEKLF
12 TRBV6-2/TRBV6-3 ASSYESYTDTQY